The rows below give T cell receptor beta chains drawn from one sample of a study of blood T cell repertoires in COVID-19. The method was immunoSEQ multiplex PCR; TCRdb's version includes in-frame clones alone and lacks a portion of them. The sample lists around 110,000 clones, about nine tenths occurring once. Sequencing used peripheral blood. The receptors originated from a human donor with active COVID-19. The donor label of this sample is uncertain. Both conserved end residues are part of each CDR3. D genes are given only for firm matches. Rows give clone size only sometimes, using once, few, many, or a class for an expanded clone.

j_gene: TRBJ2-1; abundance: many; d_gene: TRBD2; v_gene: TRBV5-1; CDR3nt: TGCGCCAGCAGCTACCTCCTAGCGGGGGGGCCCTACAATGAGCAGTTCTTC; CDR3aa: CASSYLLAGGPYNEQFF
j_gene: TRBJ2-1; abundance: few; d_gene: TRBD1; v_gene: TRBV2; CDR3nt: TGTGCCAGCAGGTATAGGACAGGGAGGAACAATGAGCAGTTCTTC; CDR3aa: CASRYRTGRNNEQFF
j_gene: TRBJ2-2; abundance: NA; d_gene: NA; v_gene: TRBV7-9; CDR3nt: TGTGCCAGCAGCCCCCGGACTGAGAACACCGGGGAGCTGTTTTTT; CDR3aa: CASSPRTENTGELFF
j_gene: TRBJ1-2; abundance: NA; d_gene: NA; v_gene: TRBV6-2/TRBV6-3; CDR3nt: TGTGCCAGCAGTAAAGACTTGGGAGTCGCTAACTATGGCTACACCTTC; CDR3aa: CASSKDLGVANYGYTF
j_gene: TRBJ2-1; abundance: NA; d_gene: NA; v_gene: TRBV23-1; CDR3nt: TGCGCCAGCAGTCGGAATCGGTGGGGGGTGCTCGGGCACAATGAGCAGTTCTTC; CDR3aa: CASSRNRWGVLGHNEQFF
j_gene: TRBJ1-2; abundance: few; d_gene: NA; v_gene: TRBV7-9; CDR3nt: TGTGCCAGCAGCTCTGGACATCAATTCAACTATGGCTACACCTTC; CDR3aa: CASSSGHQFNYGYTF
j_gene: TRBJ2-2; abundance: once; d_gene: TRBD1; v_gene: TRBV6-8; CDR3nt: TGTGCCAGCAGGACCGGGACAGGGAACACCGGGGAGCTGTTTTTT; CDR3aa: CASRTGTGNTGELFF
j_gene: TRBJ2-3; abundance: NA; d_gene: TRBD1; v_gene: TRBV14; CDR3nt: TGTGCCAGCAGCCTCTGGACAGGGAGTACAGATACGCAGTATTTT; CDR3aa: CASSLWTGSTDTQYF
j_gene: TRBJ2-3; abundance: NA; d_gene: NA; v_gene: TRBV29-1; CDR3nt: TGCAGCGCCCGCGAATTAGCAGATACGCAGTATTTT; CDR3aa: CSARELADTQYF
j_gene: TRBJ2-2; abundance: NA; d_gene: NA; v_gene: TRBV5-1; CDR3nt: TGCGCCAGCAGCTTCGACAGTTCGAGCACCGGGGAGCTGTTTTTT; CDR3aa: CASSFDSSSTGELFF
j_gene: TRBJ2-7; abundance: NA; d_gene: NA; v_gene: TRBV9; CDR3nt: TGTGCCAGCAGCGCTCTAGGCGGCTACGAGCAGTACTTC; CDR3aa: CASSALGGYEQYF
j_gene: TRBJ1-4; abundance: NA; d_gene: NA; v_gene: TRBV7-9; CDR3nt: TGTGCCAGCAGCCCACCGATTCCCACAGGGACTAATGAAAAACTGTTTTTT; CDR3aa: CASSPPIPTGTNEKLFF
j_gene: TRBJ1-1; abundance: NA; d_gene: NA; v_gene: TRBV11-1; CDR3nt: TGTGCCAGCAGCCCTAGTCGCACTGAAGCTTTCTTT; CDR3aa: CASSPSRTEAFF
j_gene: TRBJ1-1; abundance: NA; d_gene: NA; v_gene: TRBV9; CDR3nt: TGTGCCAGCAGCGTAGGAATTGGGTTGGAGATCACTGAAGCTTTCTTT; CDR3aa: CASSVGIGLEITEAFF
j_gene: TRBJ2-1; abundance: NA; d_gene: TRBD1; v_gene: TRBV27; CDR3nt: TGTGCCAGCAGAGGAGACAGGGGGCCAAACAATGAGCAGTTCTTC; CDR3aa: CASRGDRGPNNEQFF
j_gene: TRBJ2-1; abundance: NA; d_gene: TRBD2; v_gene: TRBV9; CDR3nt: TGTGCCAGCAGCGCTCGACTAGCCAAAGATGAGCAGTTCTTC; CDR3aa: CASSARLAKDEQFF
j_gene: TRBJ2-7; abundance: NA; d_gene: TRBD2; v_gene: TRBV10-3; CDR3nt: TGTGCCATCAGGACTAGCGGGGGTTCCTACGAGCAGTACTTC; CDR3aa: CAIRTSGGSYEQYF
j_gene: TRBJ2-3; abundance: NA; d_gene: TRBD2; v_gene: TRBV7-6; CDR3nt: TGTGCCAGCAGCCTCCTAACTAGCGGGGGGGGTCGGGATACGCAGTATTTT; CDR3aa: CASSLLTSGGGRDTQYF
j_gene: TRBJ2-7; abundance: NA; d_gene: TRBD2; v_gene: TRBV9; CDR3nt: TGTGCCAGCAGCGTTAGTGGCGGGGGGGCCCACGAGCAGTACTTC; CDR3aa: CASSVSGGGAHEQYF
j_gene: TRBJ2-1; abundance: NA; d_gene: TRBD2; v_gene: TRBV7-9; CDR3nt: TGTGCCAGCAGCCCTAGCGGGGGGCCTTCTAACAATGAGCAGTTCTTC; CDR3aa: CASSPSGGPSNNEQFF
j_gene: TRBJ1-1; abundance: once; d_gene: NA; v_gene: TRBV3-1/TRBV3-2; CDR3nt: TGTGCCAGCAGCCAAGCGGGGGGGTACACTGAAGCTTTCTTT; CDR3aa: CASSQAGGYTEAFF
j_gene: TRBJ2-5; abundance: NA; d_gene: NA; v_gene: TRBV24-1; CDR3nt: TGTGCCACCAGTGATCGGACAGTGACGGAGACCCAGTACTTC; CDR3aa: CATSDRTVTETQYF
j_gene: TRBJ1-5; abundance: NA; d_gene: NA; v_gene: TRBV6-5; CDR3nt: TGTGCCAGCAGTCCTGACAGAACCAGCAATCAGCCCCAGCATTTT; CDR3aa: CASSPDRTSNQPQHF